This is a list of T cell receptor beta chains from one sample in a study of cytomegalovirus exposure and HLA in healthy donors. This table comes from immunoSEQ multiplex PCR, and its TCRdb copy is limited to in-frame clones, with some not included. Of around 170,000 clones listed, 65% to 85% are singletons. The sequenced sample was PBMCs. The receptors shown here come from a girl aged 10-17 years in good health and CMV-seropositive. Each CDR3 is given with its conserved first and last residue. The D gene is left open where the match is weak. A clone size is listed for some rows: how often the clone was seen (once, few, many), or a class if it is expanded.

TRBV11-2	.	.	TRBJ1-2	CASSLQGPRSWADGYTF	TGTGCCAGCAGCTTACAGGGGCCGCGGTCATGGGCGGATGGCTACACCTTC
TRBV27	TRBD1	.	TRBJ2-7	CASRGLTGDEQYF	TGTGCCAGCAGGGGGCTGACAGGGGACGAGCAGTACTTC
TRBV13	.	.	TRBJ1-2	CASSPRQISRNYGYTF	TGTGCCAGCAGCCCTAGACAGATTTCGAGGAACTATGGCTACACCTTC
TRBV2	.	once	TRBJ1-4	CASSDRREKLFF	TGTGCCAGCAGTGACAGGAGGGAAAAACTGTTTTTT
TRBV30	.	once	TRBJ1-2	CARKWRGDIGGYTF	TGTGCCAGGAAGTGGCGGGGTGACATAGGTGGCTACACCTTC
TRBV2	.	many	TRBJ1-3	CASSVDSYSGNTIYF	TGTGCCAGCAGTGTCGACTCTTACTCTGGAAACACCATATATTTT
TRBV19	TRBD1	.	TRBJ1-2	CATRRTGGHGYTF	TGTGCCACCCGACGGACAGGGGGACATGGCTACACCTTC
TRBV27	TRBD1	.	TRBJ2-7	CASSFPGQQTYEQYF	TGTGCCAGCAGCTTTCCGGGACAGCAAACCTACGAGCAGTACTTC
TRBV6-5	TRBD1	.	TRBJ2-7	CASSDRDSLTYEQYF	TGTGCCAGCAGCGACCGGGACAGTCTCACCTACGAGCAGTACTTC
TRBV27	.	few	TRBJ1-1	CASRSRALTSQHTEAFF	TGTGCCAGCAGGTCCAGGGCATTGACCTCGCAGCACACTGAAGCTTTCTTT
TRBV19	TRBD2	.	TRBJ2-7	CASSISSGSLNEQYF	TGTGCCAGTAGTATATCTAGCGGGAGTCTCAACGAGCAGTACTTC
TRBV6-5	.	.	TRBJ2-5	CASSYSETQYF	TGTGCCAGCAGTTACAGCGAGACCCAGTACTTC
TRBV5-5	.	.	TRBJ1-2	CASSMSGFYGYTF	TGTGCCAGCAGCATGTCAGGGTTCTATGGCTACACCTTC
TRBV7-6	TRBD1	few	TRBJ1-2	CASSPAPGGVSGYTF	TGTGCCAGCAGCCCTGCCCCAGGGGGCGTATCTGGCTACACCTTC
TRBV6-1	.	.	TRBJ2-3	CASSPGEATDTQYF	TGTGCCAGCAGCCCAGGGGAAGCCACAGATACGCAGTATTTT
TRBV5-1	.	.	TRBJ2-7	CASSSGPHSGSYEQYF	TGCGCCAGCAGCTCTGGCCCCCACAGCGGTTCCTACGAGCAGTACTTC
TRBV30	TRBD1	many	TRBJ1-4	CAGDRQTNEKLFF	TGTGCCGGGGACAGGCAAACTAATGAAAAACTGTTTTTT
TRBV27	.	.	TRBJ2-1	CASSLMGASYNEQFF	TGTGCCAGCAGTTTAATGGGGGCCTCCTACAATGAGCAGTTCTTC
TRBV6-5	TRBD1	.	TRBJ2-7	CASRTGGGEQYF	TGTGCCAGCAGAACAGGGGGTGGCGAGCAGTACTTC
TRBV29-1	.	.	TRBJ2-3	CSVVRGTDTQYF	TGCAGCGTTGTGCGGGGCACAGATACGCAGTATTTT
TRBV19	TRBD2	.	TRBJ2-3	CASSKTSGSADTQYF	TGTGCCAGTAGTAAGACTAGCGGGAGTGCAGATACGCAGTATTTT
TRBV5-6	.	.	TRBJ1-5	CASSFSGGNQPQHF	TGTGCCAGCAGCTTTTCAGGGGGCAATCAGCCCCAGCATTTT
TRBV6-1	.	.	TRBJ1-5	CASSEAPLSNQPQHF	TGTGCCAGCAGTGAAGCACCACTTAGCAATCAGCCCCAGCATTTT
TRBV5-4	TRBD2	.	TRBJ2-2	CASSFAGGPSGELFF	TGTGCCAGCAGCTTTGCGGGAGGGCCGTCCGGGGAGCTGTTTTTT
TRBV10-3	.	.	TRBJ2-7	CAISESASSYEQYF	TGTGCCATCAGTGAGTCGGCCAGCTCCTACGAGCAGTACTTC
TRBV5-1	TRBD1	.	TRBJ2-7	CASSSDRENLLREQYF	TGCGCCAGCAGCTCGGACAGGGAAAACCTACTACGGGAGCAGTACTTC
TRBV4-1	TRBD2	.	TRBJ2-3	CASSHLLAGGPGTDTQYF	TGCGCCAGCAGCCATTTACTAGCGGGAGGGCCAGGCACAGATACGCAGTATTTT
TRBV18	TRBD1	.	TRBJ1-2	CASSPPETGPYGYTF	TGTGCCAGCTCACCACCCGAGACAGGGCCCTATGGCTACACCTTC
TRBV7-9	.	.	TRBJ2-1	CASSLTTSYNEQFF	TGTGCCAGCAGCTTAACGACTAGCTACAATGAGCAGTTCTTC
TRBV20-1	.	.	TRBJ1-4	CSARREKLFF	TGCAGTGCCCGGAGGGAAAAACTGTTTTTT
TRBV4-1	.	.	TRBJ1-5	CASSQDLAESNQPQHF	TGCGCCAGCAGCCAAGATCTGGCAGAAAGCAATCAGCCCCAGCATTTT
TRBV5-4	.	.	TRBJ1-4	CASSSGKTNEKLFF	TGTGCCAGCAGTTCAGGGAAAACTAATGAAAAACTGTTTTTT
TRBV5-1	TRBD1	.	TRBJ2-5	CASSPTGPGETQYF	TGCGCCAGCAGCCCGACAGGGCCGGGCGAGACCCAGTACTTC
TRBV4-1	TRBD1	.	TRBJ2-7	CASSQGQGASYEQYF	TGCGCCAGCAGCCAGGGACAGGGGGCTAGTTACGAGCAGTACTTC
TRBV18	.	.	TRBJ1-2	CASSPGGGARNSDGYTF	TGTGCCAGCTCACCCGGGGGGGGAGCACGAAATTCAGATGGCTACACCTTC
TRBV6-1	.	.	TRBJ1-1	CASSGRSGWENTEAFF	TGTGCCAGCAGTGGAAGGAGCGGGTGGGAGAACACTGAAGCTTTCTTT
TRBV15	TRBD2	.	TRBJ2-7	CATSREAGGSSYEQYF	TGTGCCACCAGCAGAGAGGCGGGAGGGAGCTCCTACGAGCAGTACTTC
TRBV9	TRBD2	once	TRBJ2-3	CASSVELAGGNTQYF	TGTGCCAGCAGCGTAGAACTAGCGGGAGGTAATACGCAGTATTTT
TRBV19	TRBD1	.	TRBJ2-1	CASSTRDRPDEQFF	TGTGCCAGTAGTACTCGGGACAGGCCCGATGAGCAGTTCTTC
TRBV7-2	.	.	TRBJ1-5	CASSLERGNQPQHF	TGTGCCAGCAGCTTAGAAAGGGGAAATCAGCCCCAGCATTTT
TRBV7-6	.	.	TRBJ2-7	CASSLAQVGHYEQYF	TGTGCCAGCAGCTTAGCGCAGGTCGGACACTACGAGCAGTACTTC
TRBV14	TRBD2	.	TRBJ2-7	CASSQGTSGRAPHEQYF	TGTGCCAGCAGCCAAGGTACTAGCGGGAGGGCCCCTCACGAGCAGTACTTC
TRBV4-1	.	.	TRBJ1-1	CASSQARYNTEAFF	TGCGCCAGCAGCCAGGCCAGATATAACACTGAAGCTTTCTTT
TRBV4-1	.	.	TRBJ2-2	CASSLQGSWTGELFF	TGCGCCAGCAGCCTGCAAGGGAGTTGGACCGGGGAGCTGTTTTTT
TRBV11-1	.	once	TRBJ2-7	CASSPRQRNYEQYF	TGTGCCAGCAGCCCCCGACAGAGAAACTACGAGCAGTACTTC
TRBV18	TRBD1	.	TRBJ1-1	CASSPRGDRHEAFF	TGTGCCAGCTCACCGCGAGGGGACAGACATGAAGCTTTCTTT
TRBV25-1	TRBD1	.	TRBJ1-2	CASSGYRGSNYGYTF	TGTGCCAGCAGTGGATACAGGGGTTCCAACTATGGCTACACCTTC
TRBV7-9	TRBD1	.	TRBJ1-1	CASSLPGQGTPEAFF	TGTGCCAGCAGCCTTCCGGGACAGGGAACACCTGAAGCTTTCTTT
TRBV10-2	.	.	TRBJ1-5	CASSEGGANQPQHF	TGCGCCAGCAGTGAGGGGGGGGCGAATCAGCCCCAGCATTTT
TRBV2	.	.	TRBJ2-7	CASFTRDTQYF	TGTGCCAGCTTCACCCGGGACACGCAGTACTTC
TRBV28	TRBD1	.	TRBJ2-7	CASSFPPGQGAIEQYF	TGTGCCAGCAGTTTTCCCCCGGGACAGGGGGCGATCGAGCAGTACTTC
TRBV6-1	.	.	TRBJ1-2	CASSEYPTGELGYTF	TGTGCCAGCAGTGAATACCCCACAGGCGAGCTTGGCTACACCTTC
TRBV20-1	.	.	TRBJ2-5	CSANFQETQYF	TGCAGTGCGAACTTCCAAGAGACCCAGTACTTC